Each of the 20 T cell receptor beta chains below was sequenced from the same sample in a study of shared clonotypes between healthy human individuals. Profiling relied on immunoSEQ multiplex PCR, and the TCRdb table lists in-frame clones only, not all of them. This table holds approximately 1,500,000 clones, over 95% found once. What was sequenced was naive CD4+ T cells sorted from blood. The sample's subset: CD45RA+ positively selected. Receptors were obtained from a man between 25 and 39 years old in good health.

The chain couples TRBV5-1 to TRBJ2-3; 7 bases are shared with TRBD1. Germline loops: CDR1 SGHRS, CDR2 YFSETQ. V shed 1 base and J 0 bases; nucleotides not matched to a gene: 20. The CDR3 sequence is 21 residues long. CDR3 residues: CASSLIRGNSWDSASTDTQYF. In nucleotides, the CDR3 is TGCGCCAGCAGCTTGATTAGAGGGAATTCGTGGGACAGCGCTAGCACAGATACGCAGTATTTT.

V gene TRBV7-9 combines with J gene TRBJ1-1, with D possibly being TRBD1 (5 bases). Trimming removed 5 bases at V and 4 bases at J, with 11 bases between. From germline, CDR1 is SEHNR and CDR2 FQNEAQ (reference sequence). This CDR3 comprises 13 residues. The CDR3 region has the DNA TGTGCCAGCAGCCGACGGGACGGCACTGAAGCTTTCTTT. As protein: CASSRRDGTEAFF.

The chain joins TRBV5-1 to TRBJ2-3; D gene ambiguous. Germline loops: CDR1 SGHRS, CDR2 YFSETQ. The CDR3 length is 16 residues. Trimming stripped 6 bases from V and 2 bases from J, with 19 bases between. CDR3 residues: CASIGAQPRLTDTQYF. The CDR3 DNA reads TGCGCCAGCATTGGAGCACAGCCGAGACTCACAGATACGCAGTATTTT.

The chain carries TRBV11-3 and TRBJ2-1; tentative D call: TRBD2 (7 bases). The CDR3 runs to 17 residues. CDR1 and CDR2 (germline): SGHNT, YENEEA. With 5 bases removed from V and 9 bases from J, the gap between germline ends came to 26 bases. CDR3 nucleotide sequence: TGTGCCAGCAGCCCAGGGGAAGGGAGGGGCGGGAGTACTGAGCAGTTCTTC. As protein: CASSPGEGRGGSTEQFF.

The rearrangement links TRBV5-6 to TRBJ1-1; D perhaps matches TRBD1 (5 bases). The CDR3 spans 13 residues. In germline, CDR1 is SGHDT, CDR2 YYEEEE. Trimming pared 0 bases from V and 7 bases from J, leaving 10 bases between. CDR3: CASSLAAGLEAFF. CDR3 coding DNA: TGTGCCAGCAGCTTGGCGGCAGGGCTTGAAGCTTTCTTT.

The V gene is TRBV4-3, the J gene TRBJ2-1; 9 bases line up with TRBD2. V shed 1 base, J shed 3 bases, and the junction held 10 bases outside the gene matches. CDR1 is LGHNA and CDR2 is YSLEER in the germline V gene. The CDR3 contains 18 residues. The CDR3 spells CASSQVGGSGSFYNEQFF. The CDR3 DNA follows: TGCGCCAGCAGCCAAGTTGGTGGTAGCGGGAGTTTCTACAATGAGCAGTTCTTC.

V and J are TRBV6-6 and TRBJ1-1; D possibly corresponds to TRBD1 (6 bases). With 6 bases removed from V and 3 bases from J, the gap between germline ends came to 14 bases. This CDR3 spans 14 amino acids. CDR1 is MNHNY, CDR2 SVGAGI, per germline (reference sequence). The CDR3 DNA follows: TGTGCCAGCAGCTACAGGGAGGGCGACACTGAAGCTTTCTTT. Protein: CASSYREGDTEAFF.

Comment on this clone: The same CDR3 arises from other DNA sequences in this sample as well. The chain employs TRBV5-4 and TRBJ2-1; 15 nucleotides agree with TRBD2. Trimming at V came to 3 bases and at J to 7 bases, leaving 2 bases not matched to a gene. The CDR3 extends over 15 amino acids. In germline, CDR1 is SGHNT, CDR2 YYREEE (reference sequence). The CDR3: CASSSGTSGRNEQFF. CDR3 DNA sequence: TGTGCCAGCAGCTCTGGGACTAGCGGGAGGAATGAGCAGTTCTTC. The variable domain in full, completed from reference TRBV5-4 and TRBJ2-1, reads ETGVTQSPTHLIKTRGQQVTLRCSSQSGHNTVSWYQQALGQGPQFIFQYYREEENGRGNFPPRFSGLQFPNYSSELNVNALELDDSALYLCASSSGTSGRNEQFFGPGTRLTVL.

The V and J genes are TRBV10-3 and TRBJ2-7; 8 bases map to TRBD2. The length of the CDR3 is 19 residues. CDR1 ENHRY and CDR2 SYGVKD come from the germline V gene. The trim removed 5 bases at V and 6 bases at J, leaving 24 bases unmatched. The chain's CDR3 is CAISTHPTPRSSGSGEQYF. CDR3 bases: TGTGCCATCAGTACCCATCCTACCCCCCGTTCCAGCGGGAGTGGCGAGCAGTACTTC.

V is TRBV18 and J is TRBJ2-3, with unresolved D. Germline V CDR1 and CDR2: KGHSH, LQKENI. The ends were cut back, 0 bases at V and 2 bases at J, with 3 bases in the middle. CDR3 length: 13 residues. CDR3 bases: TGTGCCAGCTCACCACCTTACACAGATACGCAGTATTTT. This encodes CASSPPYTDTQYF.

The chain is built from TRBV2 and TRBJ1-5, with TRBD1 matching 7 bases. V dropped 6 bases and J dropped 7; count of bases not matched to a gene: 12. This CDR3 has 15 residues. CDR1 SNHLY and CDR2 FYNNEI come from the germline V gene. For the CDR3, the DNA is TGTGCCAGCAGCGGATTGACAGGGCAAGGACAGCCCCAGCATTTT. Translating it yields CASSGLTGQGQPQHF.

The V call is TRBV5-4, the J call TRBJ2-7, with 8 nucleotides matching TRBD2. Trimming cost V 2 bases and J 4 bases; bases outside gene matches: 5. The CDR3 extends over 14 amino acids. Germline V gives CDR1 SGHNT, CDR2 YYREEE (reference sequence). The CDR3 reads CASSFSGTRYEQYF. Written as DNA, the CDR3 is TGTGCCAGCAGCTTTAGCGGGACAAGGTACGAGCAGTACTTC.

This chain joins TRBV15 and TRBJ1-5, with D hard to call. The CDR3 extends over 18 amino acids. Per germline, CDR1 LNHNV and CDR2 YYDKDF (reference sequence). V lost 0 bases and J lost 7, with 22 bases in between. The chain's CDR3 is CATSRDTRLDNKGQPQHF. The CDR3 DNA reads as TGTGCCACCAGCAGAGACACCCGGCTTGACAACAAAGGGCAGCCCCAGCATTTT.

This clone was seen just once. The chain uses TRBV30 and TRBJ2-2; D may be TRBD2 (6 bases). There are 12 residues in the CDR3. With 6 bases removed from V and 4 bases from J, the gap between germline ends came to 9 bases. The germline gives CDR1 GTSNPN, CDR2 SVGIG (reference sequence). The CDR3 sequence is CACLARTGELFF. The CDR3 nucleotides read TGTGCCTGCCTAGCGCGCACCGGGGAGCTGTTTTTT.

This chain links TRBV11-3 with TRBJ2-1, with TRBD2 identical over 12 bases. Per germline, CDR1 SGHNT and CDR2 YENEEA. Trimming took 4 bases from V and 4 from J; bases not matched to a gene: 14. This CDR3 region has 19 residues. The CDR3 here is CASSSTLLTSGGKYNEQFF. The CDR3 bases are TGTGCCAGCAGCTCCACCCTACTTACTAGCGGGGGGAAATACAATGAGCAGTTCTTC.

The chain joins TRBV5-6 to TRBJ2-7, with D possibly TRBD2 on 6 matching bases. V was pared by 5 bases and J by 0 bases, with 21 bases between. CDR3 length: 17 amino acids. Germline loops: CDR1 SGHDT, CDR2 YYEEEE. This CDR3 reads CASRITGPRRGSYEQYF. The CDR3 DNA is TGTGCCAGCAGGATTACCGGACCGCGGCGGGGCTCCTACGAGCAGTACTTC.

This chain joins TRBV6-6 and TRBJ1-5; D not certain. The CDR3 consists of 16 residues. Per germline, CDR1 MNHNY and CDR2 SVGAGI (reference sequence). V lost 0 bases, J lost 3 bases, and 12 bases lay in between. The CDR3 reads CASSYSLAQANQPQHF. CDR3 sequence (DNA): TGTGCCAGCAGTTACTCGCTCGCGCAAGCCAATCAGCCCCAGCATTTT.

The rearrangement links TRBV7-2 to TRBJ2-5; D gene ambiguous. Germline CDR1 reads SGHTA; CDR2 reads FQGNSA. This CDR3 comprises 15 residues. The ends were cut back, 3 bases at V and 0 bases at J, with 11 bases in the middle. DNA for the CDR3: TGTGCCAGCAGCTTGAGCACGATGTACCAAGAGACCCAGTACTTC. This encodes CASSLSTMYQETQYF.

For this clone: In the same sample, other DNA sequences code for this CDR3. The chain employs TRBV7-9 and TRBJ2-2; D unclear. Trimming took 1 base from V and 4 from J, leaving 4 bases between them. The CDR3 has 13 amino acids. CDR1 SEHNR and CDR2 FQNEAQ come from the germline V gene (reference sequence). CDR3 residues: CASSLVATGELFF. The CDR3 bases are TGTGCCAGCAGCTTAGTAGCCACCGGGGAGCTGTTTTTT.

The gene calls are TRBV30 and TRBJ1-1; D not certain. CDR3 size: 13 residues. With 0 bases removed from V and 6 bases from J, the gap between germline ends came to 11 bases. Germline V CDR1 and CDR2: GTSNPN, SVGIG (reference sequence). In nucleotides, the CDR3 is TGTGCCTGGAGTGTACTTAAAGGGTCTGAAGCTTTCTTT. This encodes CAWSVLKGSEAFF. The full variable domain, completed using reference TRBV30 and TRBJ1-1, is SQTIHQWPATLVQPVGSPLSLECTVEGTSNPNLYWYRQAAGRGLQLLFYSVGIGQISSEVPQNLSASRPQDRQFILSSKKLLLSDSGFYLCAWSVLKGSEAFFGQGTRLTVV.